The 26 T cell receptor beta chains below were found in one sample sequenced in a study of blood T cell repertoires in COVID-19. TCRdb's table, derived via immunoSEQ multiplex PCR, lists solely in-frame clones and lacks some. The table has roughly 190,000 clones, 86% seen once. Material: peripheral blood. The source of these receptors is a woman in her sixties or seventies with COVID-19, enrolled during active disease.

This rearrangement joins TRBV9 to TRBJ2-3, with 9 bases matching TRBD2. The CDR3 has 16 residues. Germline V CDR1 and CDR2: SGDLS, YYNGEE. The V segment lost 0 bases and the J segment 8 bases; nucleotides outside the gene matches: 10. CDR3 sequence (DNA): TGTGCCAGCAGCGTAGGGGTAGCGGGAGTGGTTGGTACGCAGTATTTT. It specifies CASSVGVAGVVGTQYF.

The CDR3 coding sequence is TGCAGCGTTGAAGGACTAGCGGGAGAGGTTTCCTACGAGCAGTACTTC. The encoded protein is CSVEGLAGEVSYEQYF. The chain carries TRBV29-1 and TRBJ2-7, with 12 bases fitting TRBD2. The ends lost 1 base at V and 1 base at J; junction bases unmatched: 5. The CDR3 covers 16 residues. CDR1 is SQVTM, CDR2 ANQGSEA, per germline.

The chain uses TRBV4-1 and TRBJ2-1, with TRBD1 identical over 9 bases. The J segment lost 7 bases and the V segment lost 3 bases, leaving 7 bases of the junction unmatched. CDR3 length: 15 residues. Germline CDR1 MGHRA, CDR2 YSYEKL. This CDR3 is CASSQGTGWGNEQFF. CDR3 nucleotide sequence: TGCGCCAGCAGCCAGGGGACAGGGTGGGGGAATGAGCAGTTCTTC.

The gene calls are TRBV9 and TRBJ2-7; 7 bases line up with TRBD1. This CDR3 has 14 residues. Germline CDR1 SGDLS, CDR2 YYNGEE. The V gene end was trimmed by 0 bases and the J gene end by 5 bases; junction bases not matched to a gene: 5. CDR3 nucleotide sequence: TGTGCCAGCAGCGTAGGCAGGGGGAGCGACGAGCAGTACTTC. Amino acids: CASSVGRGSDEQYF.

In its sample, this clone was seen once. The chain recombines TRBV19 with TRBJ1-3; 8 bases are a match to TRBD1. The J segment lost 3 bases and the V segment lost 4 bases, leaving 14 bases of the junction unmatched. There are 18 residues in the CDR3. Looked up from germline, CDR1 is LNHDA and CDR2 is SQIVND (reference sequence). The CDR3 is CASSTQGVVSLSGNTIYF. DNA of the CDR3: TGTGCCAGTAGTACACAGGGGGTCGTTTCCTTAAGTGGAAACACCATATATTTT.

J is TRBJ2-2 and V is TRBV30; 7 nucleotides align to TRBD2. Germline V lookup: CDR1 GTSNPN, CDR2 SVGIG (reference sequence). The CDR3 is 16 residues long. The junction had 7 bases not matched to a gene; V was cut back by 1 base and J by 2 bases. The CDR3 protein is CAWSARLAINTGELFF. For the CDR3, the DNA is TGTGCCTGGAGTGCCCGACTAGCAATTAACACCGGGGAGCTGTTTTTT.

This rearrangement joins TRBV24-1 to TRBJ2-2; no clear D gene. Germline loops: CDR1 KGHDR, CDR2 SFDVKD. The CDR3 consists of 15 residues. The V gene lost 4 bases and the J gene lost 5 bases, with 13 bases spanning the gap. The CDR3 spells CATSERMRSTGELFF. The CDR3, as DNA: TGTGCCACCAGTGAGCGAATGAGGTCTACCGGGGAGCTGTTTTTT.

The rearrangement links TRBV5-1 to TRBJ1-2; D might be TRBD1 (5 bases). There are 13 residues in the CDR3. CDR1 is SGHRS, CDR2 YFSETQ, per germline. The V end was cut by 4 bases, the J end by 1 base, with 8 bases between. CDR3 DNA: TGCGCCAGCAGCCTAGGGGATAACTATGGCTACACCTTC. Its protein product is CASSLGDNYGYTF.

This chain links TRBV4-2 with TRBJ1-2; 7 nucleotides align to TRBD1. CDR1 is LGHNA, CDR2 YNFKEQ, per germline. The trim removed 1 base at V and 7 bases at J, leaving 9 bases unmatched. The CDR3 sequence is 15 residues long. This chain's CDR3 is CASSQALTGFAGYTF. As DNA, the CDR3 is TGTGCCAGCAGCCAAGCTCTGACAGGGTTCGCTGGCTACACCTTC.

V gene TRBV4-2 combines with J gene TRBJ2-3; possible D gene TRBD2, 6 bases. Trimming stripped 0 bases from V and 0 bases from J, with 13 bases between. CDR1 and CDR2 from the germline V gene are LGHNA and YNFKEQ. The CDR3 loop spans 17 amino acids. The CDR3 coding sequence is TGTGCCAGCAGCCAAGAAGCGGCGGGACTTAGCACAGATACGCAGTATTTT. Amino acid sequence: CASSQEAAGLSTDTQYF.

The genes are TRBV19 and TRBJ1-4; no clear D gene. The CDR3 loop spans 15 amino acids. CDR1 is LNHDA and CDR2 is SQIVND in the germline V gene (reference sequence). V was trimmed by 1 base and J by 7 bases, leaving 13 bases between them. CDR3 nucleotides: TGTGCCAGTAGTATAGCCGCGGGGTTTGCTGAAAAACTGTTTTTT. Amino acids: CASSIAAGFAEKLFF.

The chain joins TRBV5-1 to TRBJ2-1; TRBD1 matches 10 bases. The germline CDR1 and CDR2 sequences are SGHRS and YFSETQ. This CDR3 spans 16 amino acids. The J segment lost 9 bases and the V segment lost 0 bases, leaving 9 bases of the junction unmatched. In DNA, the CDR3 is TGCGCCAGCAGCTTGGGTGACAGGGGGCGCGTAAGTGAGCAGTTCTTC. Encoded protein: CASSLGDRGRVSEQFF.

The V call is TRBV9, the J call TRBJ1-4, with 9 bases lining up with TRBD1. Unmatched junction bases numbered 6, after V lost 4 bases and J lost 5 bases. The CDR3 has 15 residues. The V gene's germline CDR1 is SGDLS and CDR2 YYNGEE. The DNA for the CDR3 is TGTGCCAGCAGCCCCAGGACAGGGGAGAATGAAAAACTGTTTTTT. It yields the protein CASSPRTGENEKLFF.

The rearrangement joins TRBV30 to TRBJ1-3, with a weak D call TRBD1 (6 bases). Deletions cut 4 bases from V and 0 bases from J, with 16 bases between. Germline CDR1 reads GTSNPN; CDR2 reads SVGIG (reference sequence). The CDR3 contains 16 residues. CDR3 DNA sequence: TGTGCCTGGAAGGGCTTCCAGGGGATCTCTGGAAACACCATATATTTT. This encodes CAWKGFQGISGNTIYF.

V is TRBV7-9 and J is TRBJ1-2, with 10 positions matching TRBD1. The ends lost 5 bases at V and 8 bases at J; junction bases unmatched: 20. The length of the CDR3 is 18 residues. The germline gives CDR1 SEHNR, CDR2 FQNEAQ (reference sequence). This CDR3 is CASSPAAGTGVTKRGYTF. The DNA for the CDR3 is TGTGCCAGCAGCCCAGCCGCCGGGACAGGGGTGACGAAGAGGGGCTACACCTTC.

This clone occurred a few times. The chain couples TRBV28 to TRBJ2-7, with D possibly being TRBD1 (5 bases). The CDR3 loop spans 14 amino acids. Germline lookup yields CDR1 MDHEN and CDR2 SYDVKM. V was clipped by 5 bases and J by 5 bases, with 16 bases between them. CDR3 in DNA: TGTGCCAGCAGTACCCCCGGCAGGGCGAACGAGCAGTACTTC. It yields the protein CASSTPGRANEQYF. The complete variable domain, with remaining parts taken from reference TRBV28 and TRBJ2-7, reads DVKVTQSSRYLVKRTGEKVFLECVQDMDHENMFWYRQDPGLGLRLIYFSYDVKMKEKGDIPEGYSVSREKKERFSLILESASTNQTSMYLCASSTPGRANEQYFGPGTRLTVT.

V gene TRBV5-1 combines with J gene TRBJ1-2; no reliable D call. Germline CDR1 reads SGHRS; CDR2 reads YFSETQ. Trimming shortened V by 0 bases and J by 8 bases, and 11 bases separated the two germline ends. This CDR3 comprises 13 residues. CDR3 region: CASSLGPLEGYTF. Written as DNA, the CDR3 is TGCGCCAGCAGCTTGGGGCCTTTGGAGGGCTACACCTTC.

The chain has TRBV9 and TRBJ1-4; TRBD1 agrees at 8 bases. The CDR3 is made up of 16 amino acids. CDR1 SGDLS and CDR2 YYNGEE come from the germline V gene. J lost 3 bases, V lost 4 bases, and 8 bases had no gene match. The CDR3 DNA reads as TGTGCCAGCAGCATTTCGACAGGGGTGGCTAATGAAAAACTGTTTTTT. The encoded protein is CASSISTGVANEKLFF.

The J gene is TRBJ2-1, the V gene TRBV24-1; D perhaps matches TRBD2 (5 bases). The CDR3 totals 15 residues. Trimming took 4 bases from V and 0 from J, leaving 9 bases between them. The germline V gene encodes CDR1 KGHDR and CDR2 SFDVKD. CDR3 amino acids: CATSDSGSSYNEQFF. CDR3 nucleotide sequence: TGTGCCACCAGTGACTCGGGGAGCTCCTACAATGAGCAGTTCTTC.

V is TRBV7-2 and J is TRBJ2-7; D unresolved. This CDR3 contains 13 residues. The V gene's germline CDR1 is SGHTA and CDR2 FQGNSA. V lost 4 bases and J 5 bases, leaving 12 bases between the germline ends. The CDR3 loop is CASSSAPRNEQYF. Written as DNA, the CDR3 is TGTGCCAGCAGCTCCGCCCCGAGAAACGAGCAGTACTTC.

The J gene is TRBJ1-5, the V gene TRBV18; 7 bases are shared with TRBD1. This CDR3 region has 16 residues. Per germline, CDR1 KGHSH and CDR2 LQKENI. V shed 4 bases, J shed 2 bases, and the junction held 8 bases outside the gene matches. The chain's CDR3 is CASSLQTGLGNQPQHF. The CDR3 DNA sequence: TGTGCCAGCTCACTACAGACAGGGTTAGGCAATCAGCCCCAGCATTTT.

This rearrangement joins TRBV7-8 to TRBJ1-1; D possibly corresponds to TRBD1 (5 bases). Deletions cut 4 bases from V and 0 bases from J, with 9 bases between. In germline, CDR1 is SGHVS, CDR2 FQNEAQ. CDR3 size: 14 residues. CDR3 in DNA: TGTGCCAGCAGCTCCACAGGTCTGAACACTGAAGCTTTCTTT. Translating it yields CASSSTGLNTEAFF.

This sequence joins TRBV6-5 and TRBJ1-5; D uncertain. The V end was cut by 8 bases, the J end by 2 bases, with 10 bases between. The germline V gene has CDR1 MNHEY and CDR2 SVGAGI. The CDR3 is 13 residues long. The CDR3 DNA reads TGTGCCAGCCGGGGTGGCGGCAATCAGCCCCAGCATTTT. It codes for CASRGGGNQPQHF.

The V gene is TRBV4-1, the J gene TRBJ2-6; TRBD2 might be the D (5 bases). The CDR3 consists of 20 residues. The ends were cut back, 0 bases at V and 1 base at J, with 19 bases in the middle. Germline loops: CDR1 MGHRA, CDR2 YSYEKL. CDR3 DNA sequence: TGCGCCAGCAGCCAAGATTCTCGGAGGTTTCGTAAATCTGGGGCCAACGTCCTGACTTTC. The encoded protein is CASSQDSRRFRKSGANVLTF.

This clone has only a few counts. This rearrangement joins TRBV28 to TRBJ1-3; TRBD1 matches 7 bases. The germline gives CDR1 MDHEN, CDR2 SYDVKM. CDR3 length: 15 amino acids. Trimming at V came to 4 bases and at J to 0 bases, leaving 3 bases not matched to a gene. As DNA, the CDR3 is TGTGCCAGCAGTTCCCGGGACAGCTCTGGAAACACCATATATTTT. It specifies CASSSRDSSGNTIYF. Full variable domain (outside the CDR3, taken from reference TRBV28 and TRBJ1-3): DVKVTQSSRYLVKRTGEKVFLECVQDMDHENMFWYRQDPGLGLRLIYFSYDVKMKEKGDIPEGYSVSREKKERFSLILESASTNQTSMYLCASSSRDSSGNTIYFGEGSWLTVV.

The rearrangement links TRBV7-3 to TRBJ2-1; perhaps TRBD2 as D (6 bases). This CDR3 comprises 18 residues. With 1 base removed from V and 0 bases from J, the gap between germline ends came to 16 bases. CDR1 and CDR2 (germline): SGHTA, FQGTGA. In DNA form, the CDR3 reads TGTGCCAGCAGCTTAAGCCCAGGGAGGTCATCCTCCTACAATGAGCAGTTCTTC. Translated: CASSLSPGRSSSYNEQFF.